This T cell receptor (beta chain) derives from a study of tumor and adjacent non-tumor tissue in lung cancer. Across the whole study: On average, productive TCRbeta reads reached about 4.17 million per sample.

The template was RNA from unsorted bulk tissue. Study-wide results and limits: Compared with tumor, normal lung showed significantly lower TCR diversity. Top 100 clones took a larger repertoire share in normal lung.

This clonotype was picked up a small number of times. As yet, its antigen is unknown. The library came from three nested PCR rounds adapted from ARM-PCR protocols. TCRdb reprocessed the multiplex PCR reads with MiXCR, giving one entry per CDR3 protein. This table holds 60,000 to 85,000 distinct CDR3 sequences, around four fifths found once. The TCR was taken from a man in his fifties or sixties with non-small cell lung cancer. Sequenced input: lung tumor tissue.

As DNA, the CDR3 is TGTGCCAGCAGCTTAGGCCGAATTAACACCGGGGAGCTGTTTTTT. Residues: CASSLGRINTGELFF. The chain couples TRBV7-9 to TRBJ2-2; D is unresolved. The CDR3 loop spans 15 amino acids. Germline V gives CDR1 SEHNR, CDR2 FQNEAQ (reference sequence). V was shortened by 1 base and J by 2 bases, with 8 bases between the two germline ends. Filled out from reference TRBV7-9 and TRBJ2-2, the complete variable domain reads DTGVSQNPRHKITKRGQNVTFRCDPISEHNRLYWYRQTLGQGPEFLTYFQNEAQLEKSRLLSDRFSAERPKGSFSTLEIQRTEQGDSAMYLCASSLGRINTGELFFGEGSRLTVL.